These 21 T cell receptor beta chains share one sample of origin, sequenced in a study of T cell repertoires in cytomegalovirus infection. MiXCR, applied by TCRdb to the reads, yields one record per CDR3 protein. The table includes a few hundred thousand distinct CDR3 sequences, 15% to 20% detected once. The sequenced sample was CD8+ T cells from PBMCs. The receptors were sampled from a human donor in good health (CMV status not recorded). Some clones in this sample may be carry-over from other donors' samples.

The chain carries TRBV29-1 and TRBJ2-7; D might be TRBD1 (5 bases). The V and J ends lost 1 base and 2 bases respectively, with 9 bases between them. The CDR3 has 13 amino acids. Germline CDR1 reads SQVTM; CDR2 reads ANQGSEA. CDR3 region: CSVEAAGTYEQYF. The CDR3 coding sequence is TGCAGCGTTGAAGCTGCAGGGACCTACGAGCAGTACTTC.

This clonotype occurred many times. This sequence joins TRBV20-1 and TRBJ1-2; 7 nucleotides align to TRBD1. The CDR3 length is 16 residues. Germline V gives CDR1 DFQATT, CDR2 SNEGSKA (reference sequence). V shed 0 bases and J 4 bases; nucleotides not matched to a gene: 11. The CDR3 reads CSAREQGNLDPYGYTF. CDR3 bases: TGCAGTGCTAGAGAACAGGGGAATCTGGACCCCTATGGCTACACCTTC.

For this clonotype: It may be a read error: a sequence one base away is much more abundant. The J gene is TRBJ1-1, the V gene TRBV2, with D perhaps TRBD1 (5 bases). The CDR3 contains 14 residues. Germline V CDR1 and CDR2: SNHLY, FYNNEI. Deletions cut 8 bases from V and 11 bases from J, with 24 bases between. The CDR3 loop reads CASSFPRQSGVAFF. The CDR3 nucleotides read TGTGCCAGCTCCTTTCCGAGACAGTCGGGAGTGGCTTTCTTT.

The sample holds many counts of this clonotype. The chain uses TRBV19 and TRBJ2-3; 7 positions agree with TRBD1. This CDR3 comprises 14 residues. Per germline, CDR1 LNHDA and CDR2 SQIVND (reference sequence). J lost 1 base, V lost 5 bases, and 3 bases had no gene match. CDR3 nucleotide sequence: TGTGCCAGTAGTGATGACAGGGGCACAGATACGCAGTATTTT. Its protein is CASSDDRGTDTQYF.

The J gene is TRBJ2-7, the V gene TRBV13; 8 positions match TRBD1. Germline-derived CDR1 and CDR2 are PRHDT and FYEKMQ (reference sequence). The V gene end was trimmed by 5 bases and the J gene end by 3 bases; junction bases not matched to a gene: 3. The CDR3 is 13 amino acids. The CDR3 protein is CASSKQGVYEQYF. The CDR3 bases are TGTGCCAGCAGCAAACAGGGGGTCTACGAGCAGTACTTC. The full variable domain, with the rest looked up from reference TRBV13 and TRBJ2-7, is AAGVIQSPRHLIKEKRETATLKCYPIPRHDTVYWYQQGPGQDPQFLISFYEKMQSDKGSIPDRFSAQQFSDYHSELNMSSLELGDSALYFCASSKQGVYEQYFGPGTRLTVT.

At least ten counts were recorded for this clonotype. This chain links TRBV7-9 with TRBJ1-2; 7 nucleotides line up with TRBD1. V lost 5 bases to trimming and J lost 1 base; unmatched junction nucleotides: 10. The CDR3 runs to 16 residues. Germline CDR1 and CDR2: SEHNR and FQNEAQ (reference sequence). In nucleotides, the CDR3 is TGTGCCAGCAGCCCGACGACAGGGAAGATTAACTATGGCTACACCTTC. This translates into CASSPTTGKINYGYTF. The full variable domain, completed using reference TRBV7-9 and TRBJ1-2, is DTGVSQNPRHKITKRGQNVTFRCDPISEHNRLYWYRQTLGQGPEFLTYFQNEAQLEKSRLLSDRFSAERPKGSFSTLEIQRTEQGDSAMYLCASSPTTGKINYGYTFGSGTRLTVV.

The table lists this clonotype with many counts. The V call is TRBV12-3 or TRBV12-4, the J call TRBJ1-1; D possibly corresponds to TRBD1 (5 bases). V was pared by 2 bases and J by 3 bases, with 10 bases between. This CDR3 is 14 amino acids long. The chain's CDR3 is CASSLSGGYTEAFF. In nucleotides, the CDR3 is TGTGCCAGCAGTTTATCGGGGGGATACACTGAAGCTTTCTTT.

The chain combines TRBV7-9 with TRBJ2-1; D call uncertain. The CDR3 runs 12 residues. V lost 5 bases, J lost 5 bases, and 7 bases lay in between. Germline CDR1 reads SEHNR; CDR2 reads FQNEAQ (reference sequence). The CDR3 spells CASSGADNEQFF. The CDR3 region has the DNA TGTGCCAGCAGCGGAGCAGACAATGAGCAGTTCTTC.

This clonotype was observed at least ten times. V gene TRBV7-2 combines with J gene TRBJ2-1; 9 bases align to TRBD2. CDR1 is SGHTA and CDR2 is FQGNSA in the germline V gene. The V segment lost 3 bases and the J segment 0 bases; nucleotides outside the gene matches: 3. This CDR3 contains 16 residues. Here the CDR3 reads CASSFKRGVSYNEQFF. CDR3 in DNA: TGTGCCAGCAGCTTCAAGCGGGGGGTCTCCTACAATGAGCAGTTCTTC.

This clonotype has ten or more counts. The CDR3 nucleotides are TGTGCCAGCAGCTTAGCTCTCGATGATGAAGCTTTCTTT. It yields the protein CASSLALDDEAFF. The rearrangement joins TRBV7-2 to TRBJ1-1; D gene uncertain. The V end was cut by 0 bases, the J end by 7 bases, with 9 bases between. Looked up from germline, CDR1 is SGHTA and CDR2 is FQGNSA. The CDR3 sequence is 13 residues long.

The chain is built from TRBV5-5 and TRBJ1-1; D call uncertain. V lost 1 base to trimming and J lost 6 bases, with 10 bases between them. From germline, CDR1 is SGHKS and CDR2 YYEKEE (reference sequence). This CDR3 spans 13 amino acids. CDR3 bases: TGTGCCAGCAGCTTGAGTAGCTCCCCTGAAGCTTTCTTT. Protein: CASSLSSSPEAFF.

In regard to this clonotype: This sequence may be a read error, since a much larger clone differs from it by one base. This chain links TRBV6-6 with TRBJ2-1, with D possibly being TRBD1 or TRBD2 (5 bases each). The CDR3 is made up of 13 amino acids. In germline, CDR1 is MNHNY, CDR2 SVGAGI (reference sequence). The V end was cut by 2 bases, the J end by 9 bases, with 11 bases between. In DNA form, the CDR3 reads TGTGCCAGCAGTTACGGGGGATGGGCTGAGCAGTTCTTC. It encodes CASSYGGWAEQFF.

This clonotype was observed a few times. The V gene is TRBV27, the J gene TRBJ1-1, with TRBD1 matching over 7 bases. This CDR3 has 14 residues. Unmatched junction bases numbered 8, after V lost 5 bases and J lost 5 bases. Per germline, CDR1 MNHEY and CDR2 SMNVEV (reference sequence). The chain's CDR3 is CASSNKQGWTEAFF. DNA for the CDR3: TGTGCCAGCAGTAACAAACAGGGGTGGACTGAAGCTTTCTTT.

There are many counts of this clonotype. CDR3 residues: CSARDPSGANVLTF. The CDR3 bases are TGCAGTGCCCGGGACCCCTCTGGGGCCAACGTCCTGACTTTC. The chain recombines TRBV20-1 with TRBJ2-6; the D gene could be TRBD1 or TRBD2 (5 bases each). Germline CDR1 reads DFQATT; CDR2 reads SNEGSKA (reference sequence). V lost 6 bases, J lost 0 bases, and 9 bases lay in between. The CDR3 is 14 amino acids.

The chain recombines TRBV29-1 with TRBJ2-1; perhaps TRBD1 as D (7 bases). V was shortened by 8 bases and J by 0 bases, with 11 bases between the two germline ends. The CDR3 spans 13 residues. Per the germline V gene, CDR1 is SQVTM and CDR2 is ANQGSEA. CDR3 nucleotides: TGCAGCTCAGGGGGGATCTCCTACAATGAGCAGTTCTTC. Protein: CSSGGISYNEQFF.

Comment on this clonotype: A much larger clone differs from this one at a single base, so this may be a read error. The chain uses TRBV25-1 and TRBJ1-1, with D uncertain. The CDR3 is 13 residues long. Germline CDR1 and CDR2: MGHDK and SYGVNS. Trimming shortened V by 4 bases and J by 6 bases, and 12 bases separated the two germline ends. CDR3 nucleotide sequence: TGTGCCAGCAGTGGATTGGTGCAGGCTGAAGCTTTCTTT. It yields the protein CASSGLVQAEAFF.

This chain uses TRBV29-1 with TRBJ2-3; 11 bases match TRBD2. CDR1 is SQVTM, CDR2 ANQGSEA, per germline. The V segment lost 2 bases and the J segment 4 bases; nucleotides outside the gene matches: 5. The CDR3 extends over 15 amino acids. The CDR3 protein is CSVELAGGPSDTQYF. CDR3 nucleotides: TGCAGCGTTGAATTAGCGGGGGGGCCTTCAGATACGCAGTATTTT.

This clonotype has at least ten counts. This rearrangement joins TRBV7-8 to TRBJ1-3; 9 bases fit TRBD1. CDR3 size: 15 residues. Germline assignment: CDR1 SGHVS and CDR2 FQNEAQ. The V gene end was trimmed by 2 bases and the J gene end by 5 bases; junction bases not matched to a gene: 4. The CDR3 spells CASSLTGGYRNTIYF. In nucleotides, the CDR3 is TGTGCCAGCAGCTTAACAGGGGGCTACAGAAACACCATATATTTT.

In its sample, this clonotype was seen a few times. The rearrangement uses TRBV4-1 and TRBJ2-1; TRBD2 might be the D (6 bases). Trimming cost V 1 base and J 7 bases, with 11 bases left between them. The germline CDR1 and CDR2 sequences are MGHRA and YSYEKL. The CDR3 loop spans 14 amino acids. The CDR3 spells CASSQGRRENEQFF. The CDR3 DNA sequence: TGCGCCAGCAGCCAAGGTCGGAGGGAGAATGAGCAGTTCTTC.

This clonotype showed up just a few times. The chain employs TRBV9 and TRBJ2-1, with D perhaps matching TRBD1 (6 bases). Trimming took off 3 bases at V and 4 bases at J, with 17 bases between the two ends. Germline V CDR1 and CDR2: SGDLS, YYNGEE. This CDR3 spans 16 amino acids. CDR3 in amino acids: CASSAFDRRAYNEQFF. The CDR3 region has the DNA TGTGCCAGCAGCGCTTTTGACAGGCGGGCTTACAATGAGCAGTTCTTC.

This clonotype has a handful of counts. The gene calls are TRBV15 and TRBJ1-3; D gene ambiguous. CDR3 length equals 16 residues. The germline V gene encodes CDR1 LNHNV and CDR2 YYDKDF (reference sequence). Trimming removed 0 bases at V and 0 bases at J, with 9 bases between. The CDR3 here is CATSRDRGFSGNTIYF. The CDR3 DNA reads as TGTGCCACCAGCAGAGATAGAGGCTTCTCTGGAAACACCATATATTTT.